The 32 T cell receptor beta chains below were found in one sample sequenced in a study of early T cells in non-severe SARS-CoV-2 infection. Each CDR3 protein gets one entry after TCRdb re-called the 5' RACE reads with MiXCR. This table holds around 33,000 distinct CDR3 sequences, 5.5% to 8% found once. Sequences were obtained from whole blood. These receptors were obtained from an adult who was a healthcare worker with PCR-confirmed SARS-CoV-2 infection or an uninfected control (not recorded which).

This clonotype has more than one count but fewer than ten. The chain joins TRBV29-1 to TRBJ1-5; 7 nucleotides line up with TRBD1. The germline V gene has CDR1 SQVTM and CDR2 ANQGSEA. Losses at the gene ends were 4 bases for V and 3 bases for J; bases not matched to a gene: 3. The CDR3 is 13 residues long. Here the CDR3 reads CSVGDSTNQPQHF. In DNA form, the CDR3 reads TGCAGCGTTGGGGACAGCACCAATCAGCCCCAGCATTTT.

This clonotype was detected ten times or more. The V gene is TRBV21-1, the J gene TRBJ2-6; the D call TRBD1 from the table was never checked on the DNA. TRBV21-1 is a pseudogene. This CDR3 has 15 residues. This chain's CDR3 is CASNPQGGETNVLTF. The CDR3, as DNA: TGTGCCAGCAACCCCCAAGGGGGCGAGACCAACGTCCTGACTTTC.

This chain uses TRBV6-6 with TRBJ2-3; TRBD2 matches 9 bases. The CDR3 totals 14 residues. Germline V gene data show CDR1 as MNHNY and CDR2 as SVGAGI (reference sequence). The ends lost 4 bases at V and 4 bases at J; junction bases unmatched: 3. CDR3 nucleotide sequence: TGTGCCAGCAGTTTAGCGGGAGCGCCAGATACGCAGTATTTT. It specifies CASSLAGAPDTQYF.

This clonotype was found many times. The genes are TRBV6-4 and TRBJ1-6; 12 bases are shared with TRBD1. From germline, CDR1 is MRHNA and CDR2 SNTAGT. This CDR3 region has 14 residues. Trimming removed 2 bases from V and 10 bases from J; junction bases left unmatched: 0. The CDR3 DNA reads as TGTGCCAGCAGTGACGGGACAGGGGGCTCACCCCTCCACTTT. Translated: CASSDGTGGSPLHF.

This clonotype has just one count. At one end the junction does not follow the germline gene, possibly because of a read error. The chain combines TRBV9 with TRBJ2-5; TRBD2 matches at 7 bases. This CDR3 is 15 amino acids long. CDR1 SGDLS and CDR2 YYNGEE come from the germline V gene. This chain's CDR3 is CASSLFPGRGETQSF. CDR3 nucleotide sequence: TGTGCCAGCAGCCTTTTTCCTGGCCGGGGGGAGACCCAGTCCTTC.

The sample holds a few counts of this clonotype. V usage is TRBV5-1 and J usage is TRBJ2-2; D gene uncertain. Germline lookup yields CDR1 SGHRS and CDR2 YFSETQ. This CDR3 is built from 16 residues. The ends were cut back, 2 bases at V and 0 bases at J, with 11 bases in the middle. The CDR3 spells CASSLVPLTNTGELFF. The DNA of the CDR3 is TGCGCCAGCAGCTTAGTACCTCTTACGAACACCGGGGAGCTGTTTTTT.

This clonotype was observed at least ten times. The chain uses TRBV19 and TRBJ2-1; 9 nucleotides line up with TRBD2. CDR1 and CDR2 from the germline V gene are LNHDA and SQIVND (reference sequence). This CDR3 contains 14 residues. The V gene end was trimmed by 7 bases and the J gene end by 3 bases; junction bases not matched to a gene: 4. CDR3 amino acids: CASTTTSGYNEQFF. The CDR3 DNA follows: TGTGCCAGTACTACGACTAGCGGCTACAATGAGCAGTTCTTC.

The genes are TRBV6-1 and TRBJ2-1; 9 bases line up with TRBD2. The germline gives CDR1 MNHNS, CDR2 SASEGT. J was trimmed by 9 bases and V by 10 bases; bases with no gene match: 7. This CDR3 spans 12 amino acids. CDR3 protein: CAITAGGGEQFF. The CDR3 nucleotides are TGTGCCATCACAGCGGGAGGCGGTGAGCAGTTCTTC.

The chain combines TRBV20-1 with TRBJ2-7; 8 bases fit TRBD2. The CDR3 contains 14 residues. With 3 bases clipped from V and 4 bases from J, the junction kept 8 bases outside the gene matches. Germline CDR1 DFQATT, CDR2 SNEGSKA (reference sequence). CDR3 region: CSARTTGGFYEQYF. The CDR3 nucleotides are TGCAGTGCTAGGACGACGGGAGGGTTTTACGAGCAGTACTTC.

This clonotype came up a few times. The chain joins TRBV11-2 to TRBJ2-7; no reliable D call. Germline values: CDR1 SGHAT, CDR2 FQNNGV. This CDR3 is built from 11 residues. Trimming shortened V by 5 bases and J by 2 bases, and 4 bases separated the two germline ends. In DNA, the CDR3 is TGTGCCAGCAGCGATACCTACGAGCAGTACTTC. Translated, it gives CASSDTYEQYF. The variable domain in full, completed from reference TRBV11-2 and TRBJ2-7, reads EAGVAQSPRYKIIEKRQSVAFWCNPISGHATLYWYQQILGQGPKLLIQFQNNGVVDDSQLPKDRFSAERLKGVDSTLKIQPAKLEDSAVYLCASSDTYEQYFGPGTRLTVT.

At least ten counts were recorded for this clonotype. The rearrangement joins TRBV9 to TRBJ2-3; 8 nucleotides align to TRBD2. Germline V gene sequence: CDR1 SGDLS, CDR2 YYNGEE. The ends lost 0 bases at V and 3 bases at J; junction bases unmatched: 9. The CDR3 spans 17 residues. CDR3 loop: CASSVAWREVSTDTQYF. The CDR3 nucleotides read TGTGCCAGCAGCGTAGCCTGGCGGGAGGTGTCGACAGATACGCAGTATTTT. Full variable domain (missing parts from reference TRBV9 and TRBJ2-3): DSGVTQTPKHLITATGQRVTLRCSPRSGDLSVYWYQQSLDQGLQFLIQYYNGEERAKGNILERFSAQQFPDLHSELNLSSLELGDSALYFCASSVAWREVSTDTQYFGPGTRLTVL.

The J gene is TRBJ2-6, the V gene TRBV5-1; TRBD1 is a possible D gene (5 bases). Per germline, CDR1 SGHRS and CDR2 YFSETQ. This CDR3 spans 18 amino acids. V lost 0 bases to trimming and J lost 0 bases, with 13 bases between them. CDR3 bases: TGCGCCAGCAGCTTGGGACAGCTAGAGTACTCTGGGGCCAACGTCCTGACTTTC. Residues: CASSLGQLEYSGANVLTF.

This clonotype was seen a handful of times. The V gene is TRBV20-1, the J gene TRBJ2-2, with TRBD2 matching over 9 bases. Germline V gene data show CDR1 as DFQATT and CDR2 as SNEGSKA (reference sequence). This CDR3 has 16 amino acids. J lost 3 bases, V lost 3 bases, and 8 bases had no gene match. CDR3 DNA sequence: TGCAGTGCTAGGCCGAGCGGGAGGTCGGACACCGGGGAGCTGTTTTTT. Translated: CSARPSGRSDTGELFF.

This clonotype has ten or more counts. V is TRBV5-1 and J is TRBJ2-3; 11 positions match TRBD1. V was pared by 4 bases and J by 4 bases, with 20 bases of the junction left unmatched. The CDR3 has 20 amino acids. From germline, CDR1 is SGHRS and CDR2 YFSETQ. CDR3 region: CASSPHGGVRTGGAADTQYF. CDR3 nucleotides: TGCGCCAGCAGCCCTCATGGTGGTGTTCGGACAGGGGGCGCCGCAGATACGCAGTATTTT.

The chain joins TRBV25-1 to TRBJ2-1; D is perhaps TRBD1 or TRBD2 (5 bases each). This CDR3 has 15 residues. Germline V gene lookup returns CDR1 MGHDK and CDR2 SYGVNS. Trimming took 10 bases from V and 4 from J, leaving 20 bases between them. In nucleotides, the CDR3 is TGTGCCACCAGCCCCCTGGGGCAGCGGTACAATGAGCAGTTCTTC. Its translation: CATSPLGQRYNEQFF.

The chain uses TRBV7-2 and TRBJ2-3, with D maybe TRBD1 (6 bases). This CDR3 contains 13 residues. CDR1 is SGHTA, CDR2 FQGNSA, per germline. The V end lost 5 bases, the J end lost 8 bases, and 14 bases lay between the germline ends. CDR3 DNA sequence: TGTGCCAGCAGCGAACAGGGTCTCGGTACGCAGTATTTT. Its protein product is CASSEQGLGTQYF. The full variable domain, rest sourced from reference TRBV7-2 and TRBJ2-3, is GAGVSQSPSNKVTEKGKDVELRCDPISGHTALYWYRQSLGQGLEFLIYFQGNSAPDKSGLPSDRFSAERTGGSVSTLTIQRTQQEDSAVYLCASSEQGLGTQYFGPGTRLTVL.

This clonotype has just a few counts. The chain has TRBV18 and TRBJ2-5; TRBD2 matches at 9 bases. The CDR3 runs to 14 residues. Losses at the gene ends were 3 bases for V and 2 bases for J; bases not matched to a gene: 1. In germline, CDR1 is KGHSH, CDR2 LQKENI. CDR3 residues: CASSPTSGQETQYF. The DNA of the CDR3 is TGTGCCAGCTCACCGACTAGCGGTCAAGAGACCCAGTACTTC.

This clonotype was seen repeatedly, ten times or more. The chain is built from TRBV7-9 and TRBJ2-7, with a tentative D call TRBD2 (7 bases). This CDR3 comprises 17 residues. Trimming removed 5 bases from V and 3 bases from J, with 23 bases in between. CDR1 and CDR2 from the germline V gene are SEHNR and FQNEAQ (reference sequence). The CDR3 reads CASSPKGDPLAGYEQYF. The CDR3 nucleotides are TGTGCCAGCAGCCCCAAGGGGGACCCCTTAGCGGGCTACGAGCAGTACTTC.

This clonotype was seen a few times. The chain employs TRBV29-1 and TRBJ2-2; the D is unclear. Trimming shortened V by 4 bases and J by 1 base, and 10 bases separated the two germline ends. The CDR3 consists of 14 residues. Looked up from germline, CDR1 is SQVTM and CDR2 is ANQGSEA. The CDR3 DNA sequence: TGCAGCGTTGTTGGCCAGCTGAACACCGGGGAGCTGTTTTTT. It codes for CSVVGQLNTGELFF.

This clonotype was picked up a small number of times. J is TRBJ2-1 and V is TRBV24-1; D perhaps matches TRBD2 (5 bases). The length of the CDR3 is 14 residues. V shed 1 base and J shed 7 bases, with 10 bases lying between them. Germline loops: CDR1 KGHDR, CDR2 SFDVKD. The CDR3 bases are TGTGCCACCAGTGATTTAGGATCGGGAAATGAGCAGTTCTTC. Translation: CATSDLGSGNEQFF.

This clonotype occurred many times. The chain recombines TRBV10-1 with TRBJ1-6; D remains unclear. From germline, CDR1 is WNHNN and CDR2 SYGVQD (reference sequence). The V gene lost 4 bases and the J gene lost 5 bases, with 6 bases spanning the gap. The CDR3 runs 13 residues. Here the CDR3 DNA reads TGCGCCAGCAGTGGACATCATAATTCACCCCTCCACTTT. Residues: CASSGHHNSPLHF.

This clonotype has at least ten counts. The chain couples TRBV25-1 to TRBJ2-7; D is undetermined. Germline assignment: CDR1 MGHDK and CDR2 SYGVNS. The CDR3 contains 11 residues. V was clipped by 2 bases and J by 5 bases, with 4 bases between them. CDR3 amino acids: CASSEGHEQYF. The DNA of the CDR3 is TGTGCCAGCAGTGAAGGCCACGAGCAGTACTTC.

This clonotype was seen many times. The chain uses TRBV2 and TRBJ2-2, with D hard to call. Trimming took 5 bases from V and 4 from J, leaving 11 bases between them. In germline, CDR1 is SNHLY, CDR2 FYNNEI. The CDR3 has 14 amino acids. The CDR3 loop reads CASSNDLPTGELFF. For the CDR3, the DNA is TGTGCCAGCAGTAACGACCTCCCCACCGGGGAGCTGTTTTTT.

The chain uses TRBV29-1 and TRBJ1-1; D remains unclear. Trimming took 7 bases from V and 0 from J, leaving 9 bases between them. CDR3 size: 12 residues. Germline lookup yields CDR1 SQVTM and CDR2 ANQGSEA. The CDR3 DNA is TGCAGCGGCGGACGTATGAACACTGAAGCTTTCTTT. Its translation: CSGGRMNTEAFF.

This clonotype was observed a few times. The chain combines TRBV12-3 or TRBV12-4 with TRBJ2-7, with D tentatively TRBD1 or TRBD2 (5 bases each). V lost 4 bases to trimming and J lost 2 bases, with 15 bases between them. This CDR3 has 15 residues. The CDR3: CASSSLEGQTYEQYF. CDR3 in DNA: TGTGCCAGCAGTTCCCTCGAGGGGCAAACCTACGAGCAGTACTTC.

This clonotype has more than one count but fewer than ten. The chain employs TRBV29-1 and TRBJ2-5, with D unclear. This CDR3 region has 14 residues. V was trimmed by 4 bases and J by 5 bases, leaving 17 bases between them. CDR1 is SQVTM, CDR2 ANQGSEA, per germline. The CDR3 is CSVVPQRVRETQYF. The CDR3 DNA is TGCAGCGTTGTGCCCCAAAGGGTTCGGGAGACCCAGTACTTC.

V is TRBV7-8 and J is TRBJ2-5; D not resolved. Trimming left V 7 bases short and J 2 bases short, with 8 bases between. Germline lookup yields CDR1 SGHVS and CDR2 FQNEAQ. This CDR3 has 12 residues. The chain's CDR3 is CASIGVQETQYF. CDR3 bases: TGTGCCAGCATCGGAGTACAAGAGACCCAGTACTTC.

This clonotype was observed at least ten times. The CDR3 region is CSARDYFNEQFF. The DNA for the CDR3 is TGCAGTGCTAGGGACTACTTCAATGAGCAGTTCTTC. The rearrangement uses TRBV20-1 and TRBJ2-1; TRBD2 is a possible D gene (6 bases). Germline-derived CDR1 and CDR2 are DFQATT and SNEGSKA (reference sequence). The ends were cut back, 3 bases at V and 6 bases at J, with 9 bases in the middle. The CDR3 extends over 12 amino acids.

This clonotype was found many times. The J gene is TRBJ1-1, the V gene TRBV28; possible D gene TRBD1, 6 bases. With 0 bases removed from V and 6 bases from J, the gap between germline ends came to 14 bases. The germline V gene encodes CDR1 MDHEN and CDR2 SYDVKM. CDR3 length: 15 amino acids. CDR3 amino acids: CASSLWGPWGPEAFF. The CDR3 nucleotides read TGTGCCAGCAGTTTATGGGGTCCCTGGGGGCCTGAAGCTTTCTTT.

This clonotype occurred many times. The chain recombines TRBV20-1 with TRBJ2-2; TRBD1 might be the D (6 bases). V lost 3 bases and J lost 4, with 12 bases in between. This CDR3 is built from 14 residues. In germline, CDR1 is DFQATT, CDR2 SNEGSKA (reference sequence). As DNA, the CDR3 is TGCAGTGCTAGGCGGACAGTCTTCACCGGGGAGCTGTTTTTT. Amino acid sequence: CSARRTVFTGELFF.

The chain has TRBV5-5 and TRBJ2-2; TRBD2 aligns across 16 bases. Germline CDR1 reads SGHKS; CDR2 reads YYEKEE (reference sequence). The length of the CDR3 is 18 residues. The V segment lost 4 bases and the J segment 4 bases; nucleotides outside the gene matches: 7. The DNA of the CDR3 is TGTGCCAGCAGCCGGGGACTAGCGGGAGGGCTTGTCACCGGGGAGCTGTTTTTT. Protein: CASSRGLAGGLVTGELFF. The variable domain in full, completed from reference TRBV5-5 and TRBJ2-2, reads DAGVTQSPTHLIKTRGQQVTLRCSPISGHKSVSWYQQVLGQGPQFIFQYYEKEERGRGNFPDRFSARQFPNYSSELNVNALLLGDSALYLCASSRGLAGGLVTGELFFGEGSRLTVL.

Ten or more counts support this clonotype. The gene calls are TRBV20-1 and TRBJ2-1; weak D call: TRBD2 (6 bases). Germline V CDR1 and CDR2: DFQATT, SNEGSKA (reference sequence). Trimming pared 2 bases from V and 7 bases from J, leaving 24 bases between. CDR3 length: 17 residues. The CDR3 nucleotides are TGCAGTGCTAGACCCGCCTTCGATCCACCTGGGGGGAATGAGCAGTTCTTC. Protein product: CSARPAFDPPGGNEQFF.